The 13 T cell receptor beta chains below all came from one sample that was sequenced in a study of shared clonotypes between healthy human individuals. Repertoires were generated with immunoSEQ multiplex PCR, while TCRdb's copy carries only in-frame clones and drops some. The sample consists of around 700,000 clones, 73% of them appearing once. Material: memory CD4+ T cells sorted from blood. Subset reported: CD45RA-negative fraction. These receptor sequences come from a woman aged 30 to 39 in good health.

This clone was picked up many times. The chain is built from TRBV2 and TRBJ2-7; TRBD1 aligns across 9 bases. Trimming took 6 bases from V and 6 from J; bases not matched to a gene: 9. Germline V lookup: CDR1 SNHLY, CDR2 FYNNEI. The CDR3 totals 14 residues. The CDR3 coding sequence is TGTGCCAGCAGCATAAGGACAGGGGAATTCGAGCAGTACTTC. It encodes CASSIRTGEFEQYF.

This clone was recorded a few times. Here the CDR3 DNA reads TGTGCCAGCAGTGAAGAAGGGGGGACGGCCACTGAAGCTTTCTTT. Its protein product is CASSEEGGTATEAFF. The V gene is TRBV2, the J gene TRBJ1-1; possible D gene TRBD1, 6 bases. With 1 base removed from V and 4 bases from J, the gap between germline ends came to 13 bases. Germline CDR1 is SNHLY and CDR2 is FYNNEI. This CDR3 is 15 amino acids long. Full variable domain (outside the CDR3, taken from reference TRBV2 and TRBJ1-1): EPEVTQTPSHQVTQMGQEVILRCVPISNHLYFYWYRQILGQKVEFLVSFYNNEISEKSEIFDDQFSVERPDGSNFTLKIRSTKLEDSAMYFCASSEEGGTATEAFFGQGTRLTVV.

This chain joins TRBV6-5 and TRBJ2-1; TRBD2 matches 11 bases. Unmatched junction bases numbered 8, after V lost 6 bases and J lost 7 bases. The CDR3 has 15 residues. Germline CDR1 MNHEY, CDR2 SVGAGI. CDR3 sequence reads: CASRTLAGVKNEQFF. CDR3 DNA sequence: TGTGCCAGCAGGACACTAGCGGGAGTTAAGAATGAGCAGTTCTTC.

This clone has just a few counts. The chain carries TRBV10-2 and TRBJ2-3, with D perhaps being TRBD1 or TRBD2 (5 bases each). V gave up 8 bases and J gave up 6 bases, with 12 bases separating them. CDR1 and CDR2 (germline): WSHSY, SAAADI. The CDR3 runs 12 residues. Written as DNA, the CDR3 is TGCGCCAGCTGGGACCAGCGCGATACGCAGTATTTT. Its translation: CASWDQRDTQYF.

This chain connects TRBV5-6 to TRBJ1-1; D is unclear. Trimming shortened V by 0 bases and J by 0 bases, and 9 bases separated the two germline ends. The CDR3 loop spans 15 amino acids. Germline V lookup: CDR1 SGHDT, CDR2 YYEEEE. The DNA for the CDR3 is TGTGCCAGCAGCTTGGTCGCAGGAATGAACACTGAAGCTTTCTTT. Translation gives CASSLVAGMNTEAFF. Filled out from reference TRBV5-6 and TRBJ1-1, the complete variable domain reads DAGVTQSPTHLIKTRGQQVTLRCSPKSGHDTVSWYQQALGQGPQFIFQYYEEEERQRGNFPDRFSGHQFPNYSSELNVNALLLGDSALYLCASSLVAGMNTEAFFGQGTRLTVV.

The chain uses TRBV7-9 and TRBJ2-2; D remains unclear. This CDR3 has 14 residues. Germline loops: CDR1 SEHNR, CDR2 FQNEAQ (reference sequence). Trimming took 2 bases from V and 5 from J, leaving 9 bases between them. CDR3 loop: CASSLLPETGELFF. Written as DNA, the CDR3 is TGTGCCAGCAGCTTACTTCCGGAAACCGGGGAGCTGTTTTTT.

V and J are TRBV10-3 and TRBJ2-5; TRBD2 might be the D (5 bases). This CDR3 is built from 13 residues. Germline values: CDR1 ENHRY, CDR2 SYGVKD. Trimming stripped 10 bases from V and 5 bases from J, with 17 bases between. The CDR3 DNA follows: TGTGCCACTGCCCCCGGGGTCCTGGAGACCCAGTACTTC. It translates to CATAPGVLETQYF.

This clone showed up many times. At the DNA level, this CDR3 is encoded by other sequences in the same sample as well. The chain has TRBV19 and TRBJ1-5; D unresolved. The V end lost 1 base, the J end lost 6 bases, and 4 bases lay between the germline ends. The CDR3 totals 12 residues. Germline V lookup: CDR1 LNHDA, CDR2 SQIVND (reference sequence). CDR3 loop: CASSIVSQPQHF. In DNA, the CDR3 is TGTGCCAGTAGTATAGTAAGTCAGCCCCAGCATTTT.

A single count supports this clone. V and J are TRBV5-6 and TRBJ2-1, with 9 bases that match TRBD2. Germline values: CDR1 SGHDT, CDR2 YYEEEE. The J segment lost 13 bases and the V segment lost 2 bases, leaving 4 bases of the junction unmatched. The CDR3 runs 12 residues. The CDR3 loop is CASSLGGRVQFF. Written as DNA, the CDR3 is TGTGCCAGCAGCTTAGGCGGGAGGGTACAGTTCTTC.

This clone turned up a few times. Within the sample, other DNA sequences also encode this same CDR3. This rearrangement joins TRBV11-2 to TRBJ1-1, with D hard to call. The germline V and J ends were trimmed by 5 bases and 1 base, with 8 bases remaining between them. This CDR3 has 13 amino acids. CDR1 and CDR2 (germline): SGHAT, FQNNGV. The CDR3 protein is CASSPGGNTEAFF. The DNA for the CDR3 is TGTGCCAGCAGCCCCGGCGGGAACACTGAAGCTTTCTTT.

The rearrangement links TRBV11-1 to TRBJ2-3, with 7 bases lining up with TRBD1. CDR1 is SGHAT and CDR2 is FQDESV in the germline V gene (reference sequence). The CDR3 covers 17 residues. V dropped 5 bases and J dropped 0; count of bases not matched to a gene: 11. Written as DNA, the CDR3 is TGTGCCAGCAGCCGAACCGGGACAGCTACTAGCACAGATACGCAGTATTTT. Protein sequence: CASSRTGTATSTDTQYF.

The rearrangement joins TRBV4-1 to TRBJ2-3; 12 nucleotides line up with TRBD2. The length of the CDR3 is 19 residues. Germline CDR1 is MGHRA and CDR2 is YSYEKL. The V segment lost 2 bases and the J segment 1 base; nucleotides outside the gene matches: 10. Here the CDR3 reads CASSQRSPLAGGRTDTQYF. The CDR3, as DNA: TGCGCCAGCAGCCAACGATCCCCCCTAGCGGGGGGGCGCACAGATACGCAGTATTTT.

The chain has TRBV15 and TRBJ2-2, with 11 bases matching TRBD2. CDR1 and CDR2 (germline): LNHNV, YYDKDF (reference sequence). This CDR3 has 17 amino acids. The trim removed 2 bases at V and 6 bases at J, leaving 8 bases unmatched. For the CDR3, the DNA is TGTGCCACCAGCAGATATAGCGGGAGGGCCATGCCCGGGGAGCTGTTTTTT. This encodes CATSRYSGRAMPGELFF.